The rows below give T cell receptor beta chains drawn from one sample of a study of T cells after yellow fever vaccination. One entry per CDR3 protein, called by TCRdb with MiXCR from the 5' RACE reads. This table holds some 130,000 distinct CDR3 sequences, about 6.2% found once. The source material was CD4+ T cells sorted from PBMCs, sampled 10 days after the yellow fever booster vaccination. The receptors originated from a man aged 25 to 40 who received the YFV17D yellow fever vaccine. CDR3s include the opening cysteine and the closing phenylalanine or tryptophan. D genes are given only for firm matches. The listing skips clone size in some rows; elsewhere it reads once, few, many or a size class.

>TRBD2|TRBV2|-|TRBJ2-7
CASSERGRADEQYF
TGTGCCAGCAGTGAACGGGGGAGGGCCGACGAGCAGTACTTC
>-|TRBV6-2/TRBV6-3|many|TRBJ2-1
CASSDGPEQFF
TGTGCCAGCAGTGACGGACCTGAGCAGTTCTTC
>-|TRBV12-3/TRBV12-4|many|TRBJ2-2
CASRAGPFTVGGELFF
TGTGCCAGCAGGGCGGGTCCTTTCACAGTTGGCGGGGAGCTGTTTTTT
>-|TRBV12-3/TRBV12-4|many|TRBJ2-7
CASSLLGATYEQYF
TGTGCCAGCAGTCTATTAGGGGCTACCTACGAGCAGTACTTC
>-|TRBV28|many|TRBJ1-1
CASSRTEAFF
TGTGCCAGCAGTAGAACTGAAGCTTTCTTT
>-|TRBV28|many|TRBJ2-1
CASTLITKGSHNEQFF
TGTGCCAGCACCTTAATTACCAAAGGGAGCCACAATGAGCAGTTCTTC
>-|TRBV20-1|many|TRBJ1-1
CSGQTTNTEAFF
TGCAGTGGGCAGACAACGAACACTGAAGCTTTCTTT
>TRBD2|TRBV12-3/TRBV12-4|many|TRBJ2-7
CASSLKLAGEQYF
TGTGCCAGCAGTTTAAAGCTAGCGGGCGAGCAGTACTTC
>TRBD2|TRBV10-3|many|TRBJ2-1
CAISGKAGDEQFF
TGTGCCATCAGTGGCAAAGCGGGAGATGAGCAGTTCTTC
>-|TRBV9|many|TRBJ2-5
CASSGGGVQETQYF
TGTGCCAGCAGCGGAGGGGGGGTCCAAGAGACCCAGTACTTC
>TRBD1|TRBV6-2/TRBV6-3|many|TRBJ2-2
CASSSPGTGLEELFF
TGTGCCAGCAGTTCACCCGGGACAGGGTTGGAGGAGCTGTTTTTT
>TRBD1|TRBV7-2|many|TRBJ2-5
CASSLVGTGETQYF
TGTGCCAGCAGCTTAGTGGGGACAGGGGAGACCCAGTACTTC
>TRBD2|TRBV27|few|TRBJ2-5
CASSPGLAGRETQYF
TGTGCCAGCAGCCCGGGACTAGCGGGAAGGGAGACCCAGTACTTC
>TRBD2|TRBV4-2|few|TRBJ2-3
CASSQEGLAGVLSTDTQYF
TGTGCCAGCAGCCAAGAGGGACTAGCGGGAGTTCTTAGCACAGATACGCAGTATTTT
>TRBD1|TRBV4-3|many|TRBJ2-3
CASSQATGGWGTDTQYF
TGCGCCAGCAGCCAAGCAACAGGGGGTTGGGGCACAGATACGCAGTATTTT
>TRBD1|TRBV7-9|few|TRBJ2-6
CASSEPSTGNGANVLTF
TGTGCCAGCAGCGAACCCTCGACAGGGAATGGGGCCAACGTCCTGACTTTC
>-|TRBV7-2|-|TRBJ2-7
CASSLEVSYEQYF
TGTGCCAGCAGCTTAGAGGTCTCCTACGAGCAGTACTTC
>-|TRBV27|many|TRBJ2-2
CASRRVNTETGELFF
TGTGCCAGCAGGAGGGTTAACACGGAGACCGGGGAGCTGTTTTTT
>TRBD2|TRBV7-2|many|TRBJ2-7
CASSFGLADYEQYF
TGTGCCAGCAGCTTCGGACTAGCGGACTACGAGCAGTACTTC
>-|TRBV19|-|TRBJ2-7
CASSTTWQGGTYEQYF
TGTGCCAGTAGTACCACGTGGCAGGGTGGAACCTACGAGCAGTACTTC
>-|TRBV7-2|many|TRBJ2-7
CASSLAAGEIYEQYF
TGTGCCAGCAGCTTAGCGGCAGGGGAAATCTACGAGCAGTACTTC
>-|TRBV6-1|-|TRBJ2-1
CASRFTGTSYNEQFF
TGTGCCAGCAGATTCACAGGGACGTCCTACAATGAGCAGTTCTTC
>-|TRBV7-2|many|TRBJ2-5
CASKSGGTGTQYF
TGTGCCAGCAAATCCGGCGGGACGGGGACCCAGTACTTC
>-|TRBV5-1|few|TRBJ1-5
CASRLRAGLYDPQHF
TGCGCCAGCAGGCTTAGGGCCGGACTGTATGATCCCCAGCATTTT
>TRBD2|TRBV7-2|few|TRBJ2-3
CASSRPGGDTQYF
TGTGCCAGCAGCCGGCCCGGGGGGGATACGCAGTATTTT
>TRBD1|TRBV5-1|-|TRBJ2-7
CASSLKGQGSDEQYF
TGCGCCAGCAGCTTGAAGGGACAGGGGAGTGACGAGCAGTACTTC
>-|TRBV5-1|many|TRBJ2-2
CASSSTRVGSTGELFF
TGCGCCAGCAGCTCAACCAGGGTGGGGTCCACCGGGGAGCTGTTTTTT
>-|TRBV12-3/TRBV12-4|many|TRBJ2-1
CASTLVGEQFF
TGTGCCAGCACCCTAGTTGGGGAGCAGTTCTTC
>TRBD1|TRBV24-1|few|TRBJ2-7
CATEANPSVRTGVSYEQYF
TGTGCCACCGAGGCAAACCCTTCCGTTCGGACAGGGGTTTCCTACGAGCAGTACTTC
>TRBD1|TRBV6-1|many|TRBJ1-2
CASSEEGQAGLFGYTF
TGTGCCAGCAGTGAAGAGGGACAGGCGGGACTTTTTGGCTACACCTTC
>TRBD2|TRBV5-1|many|TRBJ2-3
CASSLQIGISGRSFADTQYF
TGCGCCAGCAGCCTGCAAATTGGAATTAGCGGGAGGTCGTTTGCAGATACGCAGTATTTT
>TRBD1|TRBV5-1|many|TRBJ2-1
CASKTGSSYNEQFF
TGCGCCAGCAAGACAGGGAGCTCCTACAATGAGCAGTTCTTC
>-|TRBV24-1|many|TRBJ2-5
CATSDPGPSGETQYF
TGTGCCACCAGTGATCCGGGACCTTCGGGAGAGACCCAGTACTTC
>TRBD1|TRBV5-1|-|TRBJ2-7
CASSSGQGGSYEQYF
TGCGCCAGCAGCTCGGGACAGGGAGGCTCCTACGAGCAGTACTTC
>-|TRBV19|many|TRBJ2-1
CASSIPRVGEQFF
TGTGCCAGTAGTATACCCAGGGTTGGGGAGCAGTTCTTC
>-|TRBV7-2|many|TRBJ1-2
CASSLATWREAAGYTF
TGTGCCAGCAGCTTAGCGACTTGGAGAGAAGCCGCCGGCTACACCTTC
>TRBD1|TRBV29-1|-|TRBJ1-5
CSVSGGQGGNQPQHF
TGCAGCGTTTCGGGAGGACAGGGGGGGAACCAGCCCCAGCATTTT
>-|TRBV5-1|many|TRBJ2-3
CASSLERRDTQYF
TGCGCCAGCAGCTTGGAACGGAGAGATACGCAGTATTTT
>-|TRBV19|many|TRBJ1-2
CACGARAYGYTF
TGTGCCTGCGGGGCCAGGGCCTATGGCTACACCTTC
>-|TRBV20-1|many|TRBJ1-6
CSALRTSDNSPLHF
TGCAGTGCACTACGGACGTCGGATAATTCACCCCTCCACTTT
>-|TRBV9|few|TRBJ2-3
CASSLLALSTDTQYF
TGTGCCAGCAGCCTCCTAGCGTTAAGCACAGATACGCAGTATTTT
>-|TRBV12-3/TRBV12-4|many|TRBJ2-3
CASSPDTPGSVSQYF
TGTGCCAGCAGTCCTGACACGCCGGGCTCGGTATCGCAGTATTTT
>-|TRBV6-5|many|TRBJ1-2
CASSYPDGNYGYTF
TGTGCCAGCAGTTACCCGGACGGAAACTATGGCTACACCTTC
>TRBD1|TRBV20-1|-|TRBJ1-1
CSARTGGINTEAFF
TGCAGTGCTAGAACAGGGGGCATAAACACTGAAGCTTTCTTT
>-|TRBV10-2|few|TRBJ2-1
CASSEQGEGWNEQFF
TGCGCCAGCAGTGAGCAAGGAGAGGGTTGGAATGAGCAGTTCTTC
>-|TRBV20-1|-|TRBJ1-5
CSARDSTGMKQPQHF
TGCAGTGCTAGAGATAGCACAGGGATGAAACAGCCCCAGCATTTT
>-|TRBV20-1|many|TRBJ2-1
CSAQRYEQFF
TGCAGTGCTCAGAGGTATGAGCAGTTCTTC
>TRBD1|TRBV11-1|many|TRBJ2-3
CASSLAWTGVDTQYF
TGTGCCAGCAGCTTAGCGTGGACAGGAGTAGATACGCAGTATTTT
>-|TRBV5-6|many|TRBJ2-1
CASRLRNEQFF
TGTGCCAGCAGACTGCGGAATGAGCAGTTCTTC
>TRBD2|TRBV20-1|-|TRBJ2-2
CSAQLAAYNTGELFF
TGCAGTGCTCAACTAGCGGCCTATAACACCGGGGAGCTGTTTTTT
>-|TRBV18|many|TRBJ2-7
CASSPRDNSYEQYF
TGTGCCAGCTCACCCCGGGACAACTCCTACGAGCAGTACTTC
>-|TRBV7-9|many|TRBJ1-4
CASSWAAVEKLFF
TGTGCCAGCAGCTGGGCGGCAGTTGAAAAACTGTTTTTT